Below, 24 T cell receptor beta chains from the same sample are listed, as sequenced in a study of tumor-infiltrating lymphocytes in localized non-small cell lung cancer. Here immunoSEQ multiplex PCR was the method, and the copy in TCRdb shows in-frame clones only, minus some. The repertoire holds 12,000 or so clones, with 78% as singletons. The sample consisted of lung tumor tissue. The receptor source for this set is a human donor with non-small cell lung cancer.

This clone is labeled as medium-sized. The chain recombines TRBV18 with TRBJ2-4; D gene ambiguous. This CDR3 comprises 15 residues. V shed 0 bases and J shed 0 bases, with 6 bases lying between them. Germline values: CDR1 KGHSH, CDR2 LQKENI. CDR3 sequence: CASSPPFPAKNIQYF. The CDR3 bases are TGTGCCAGCTCACCACCGTTTCCAGCCAAAAACATTCAGTACTTC.

The gene calls are TRBV5-4 and TRBJ2-3; D possibly uses TRBD1 or TRBD2 (5 bases each). The V gene lost 4 bases and the J gene lost 6 bases, with 18 bases spanning the gap. Germline V gives CDR1 SGHNT, CDR2 YYREEE (reference sequence). CDR3 length: 15 amino acids. The CDR3 DNA sequence: TGTGCCAGCAGCGCGCCGGGACCTGTCGTCGATACGCAGTATTTT. Protein product: CASSAPGPVVDTQYF.

V gene TRBV30 combines with J gene TRBJ2-5, with D perhaps matching TRBD2 (7 bases). Per the germline V gene, CDR1 is GTSNPN and CDR2 is SVGIG (reference sequence). This CDR3 contains 13 residues. Trimming removed 2 bases at V and 5 bases at J, with 12 bases between. CDR3 nucleotides: TGTGCCTGGAGTTCGGGGGGCCGGGAGACCCAGTACTTC. Translating it yields CAWSSGGRETQYF.

This clone was counted a single time. The chain employs TRBV2 and TRBJ1-2; 8 bases map to TRBD1. The CDR3 has 15 residues. CDR1 is SNHLY, CDR2 FYNNEI, per germline. V lost 8 bases, J lost 4 bases, and 12 bases stayed unmatched. In DNA form, the CDR3 reads TGTGCCAGCCGGACTTACAGGGGGAACGGCTATGGCTACACCTTC. Translated, it gives CASRTYRGNGYGYTF.

V usage is TRBV5-3 and J usage is TRBJ1-3; no reliable D call. TRBV5-3 is recorded as an ORF, its role being uncertain. The CDR3 runs to 15 residues. The V end was cut by 2 bases, the J end by 0 bases, with 9 bases between. CDR3 DNA sequence: TGTGCCAGAAGCTTCATGACTTACTCTGGAAACACCATATATTTT. Amino acids: CARSFMTYSGNTIYF.

The V call is TRBV6-1, the J call TRBJ2-3; D might be TRBD1 (6 bases). CDR1 is MNHNS, CDR2 SASEGT, per germline. The CDR3 totals 13 residues. The germline V and J ends were trimmed by 6 bases and 6 bases, with 13 bases remaining between them. In nucleotides, the CDR3 is TGTGCCAGCAGGACAGGCAATCGTGATACGCAGTATTTT. Its protein product is CASRTGNRDTQYF.

This clone was counted a few times. This chain links TRBV11-2 with TRBJ2-1; no clear D gene. The length of the CDR3 is 12 residues. The V end was cut by 3 bases, the J end by 7 bases, with 7 bases between. Looked up from germline, CDR1 is SGHAT and CDR2 is FQNNGV. The CDR3 region has the DNA TGTGCCAGCAGCTTGAATAAGAATGAGCAGTTCTTC. Amino acids: CASSLNKNEQFF.

The chain combines TRBV7-2 with TRBJ1-5, with TRBD1 as a possible D gene (6 bases). The germline gives CDR1 SGHTA, CDR2 FQGNSA. With 4 bases removed from V and 0 bases from J, the gap between germline ends came to 10 bases. The CDR3 covers 15 residues. The chain's CDR3 is CASSYGGPSNQPQHF. The CDR3 nucleotides are TGTGCCAGCAGCTATGGGGGGCCTAGCAATCAGCCCCAGCATTTT.

The V call is TRBV7-2, the J call TRBJ1-3, with D maybe TRBD1 (5 bases). CDR3 length: 13 residues. Germline V gene data show CDR1 as SGHTA and CDR2 as FQGNSA. V was shortened by 2 bases and J by 8 bases, with 10 bases between the two germline ends. This chain's CDR3 is CASSLMGGYTIYF. DNA of the CDR3: TGTGCCAGCAGCTTAATGGGGGGATACACCATATATTTT. The whole variable domain, remainder taken from reference TRBV7-2 and TRBJ1-3, is GAGVSQSPSNKVTEKGKDVELRCDPISGHTALYWYRQSLGQGLEFLIYFQGNSAPDKSGLPSDRFSAERTGGSVSTLTIQRTQQEDSAVYLCASSLMGGYTIYFGEGSWLTVV.

This rearrangement joins TRBV7-6 to TRBJ2-2; D call uncertain. With 1 base removed from V and 0 bases from J, the gap between germline ends came to 3 bases. The germline gives CDR1 SGHVS, CDR2 FNYEAQ. The CDR3 loop spans 14 amino acids. The CDR3: CASSLVANTGELFF. The CDR3 DNA sequence: TGTGCCAGCAGCTTAGTGGCGAACACCGGGGAGCTGTTTTTT.

J is TRBJ2-3 and V is TRBV6-6, with D tentatively TRBD1 (6 bases). The V end was cut by 7 bases, the J end by 7 bases, with 18 bases between. This CDR3 has 14 residues. CDR1 is MNHNY, CDR2 SVGAGI, per germline (reference sequence). CDR3 sequence (DNA): TGTGCCAGCACCCCGACAGGAGTTGGAAATACGCAGTATTTT. Its translation is CASTPTGVGNTQYF.

This sequence joins TRBV2 and TRBJ1-2; possible D gene TRBD1, 5 bases. The CDR3 extends over 14 amino acids. V was shortened by 1 base and J by 8 bases, with 14 bases between the two germline ends. Germline V CDR1 and CDR2: SNHLY, FYNNEI. CDR3 sequence: CASSEVVGVRGYTF. Written as DNA, the CDR3 is TGTGCCAGCAGTGAAGTGGTGGGGGTGAGGGGCTACACCTTC.

This chain uses TRBV21-1 with TRBJ1-3; no check of the table's D call, TRBD1, against the DNA was made. TRBV21-1 is described as a pseudogene. The CDR3 is 17 residues long. This chain's CDR3 is CASRTRVFADSGNTIYF. The DNA of the CDR3 is TGTGCCAGCAGAACCAGGGTTTTTGCCGACTCTGGAAACACCATATATTTT.

V usage is TRBV5-6 and J usage is TRBJ2-2, with a tentative D call TRBD1 (6 bases). With 4 bases removed from V and 2 bases from J, the gap between germline ends came to 15 bases. CDR1 is SGHDT, CDR2 YYEEEE, per germline. The CDR3 length is 16 residues. The CDR3 sequence is CASSTIPGHNTGELFF. The CDR3 nucleotides are TGTGCCAGCAGCACGATCCCGGGACATAACACCGGGGAGCTGTTTTTT.

This chain's CDR3 is CASSYEGDAEKLFF. The CDR3 bases are TGTGCCAGCAGTTACGAAGGAGACGCTGAAAAACTGTTTTTT. J is TRBJ1-4 and V is TRBV6-6; D unclear. The CDR3 is 14 residues long. CDR1 MNHNY and CDR2 SVGAGI come from the germline V gene (reference sequence). Trimming took off 2 bases at V and 7 bases at J, with 11 bases between the two ends.

The chain couples TRBV2 to TRBJ1-2, with TRBD1 matching over 10 bases. The CDR3 covers 14 residues. Germline loops: CDR1 SNHLY, CDR2 FYNNEI. Trimming took 4 bases from V and 4 from J; bases not matched to a gene: 3. CDR3 bases: TGTGCCAGCAGTGTCGGGACAGGGGCCTATGGCTACACCTTC. The encoded protein is CASSVGTGAYGYTF.

This clone was counted a single time. The chain links TRBV7-2 to TRBJ2-5, with 7 bases aligning to TRBD1. CDR3 length equals 16 residues. Per germline, CDR1 SGHTA and CDR2 FQGNSA. J gave up 2 bases and V 7 bases, and 13 bases lay outside the gene matches. The CDR3 nucleotides are TGTGCCAGCACCAGGGGGTTTTGGGGGAGACAAGAGACCCAGTACTTC. Protein product: CASTRGFWGRQETQYF.

Sample share makes this clone medium-sized. V usage is TRBV30 and J usage is TRBJ2-1; D may be TRBD1 (7 bases). Germline CDR1 GTSNPN, CDR2 SVGIG (reference sequence). This CDR3 contains 15 residues. Trimming removed 3 bases at V and 4 bases at J, with 16 bases between. CDR3 nucleotides: TGTGCCTGGAGGGGGGGACAGTCCAATTACAATGAGCAGTTCTTC. Amino acids: CAWRGGQSNYNEQFF.

The chain combines TRBV6-5 with TRBJ2-1; D may match TRBD1 or TRBD2 (6 bases each). CDR3 length: 14 amino acids. CDR1 and CDR2 from the germline V gene are MNHEY and SVGAGI. Between the trimmed V and J ends, which lost 10 bases and 4 bases, there was a span of 17 bases. The chain's CDR3 is CATLRQEGYNEQFF. CDR3 sequence (DNA): TGTGCCACCCTCCGACAGGAGGGTTACAATGAGCAGTTCTTC.

The sample holds a few counts of this clone. CDR3 nucleotides: TGCGCCAGCAGCTTGGCCCCGGACAGGGGTGACACTGAAGCTTTCTTT. This translates into CASSLAPDRGDTEAFF. J is TRBJ1-1 and V is TRBV5-1, with TRBD1 identical over 9 bases. Germline V gene sequence: CDR1 SGHRS, CDR2 YFSETQ. Trimming removed 0 bases from V and 3 bases from J; junction bases left unmatched: 6. This CDR3 is 16 amino acids long.

This chain connects TRBV19 to TRBJ1-3; TRBD1 matches at 9 bases. CDR3 length: 15 amino acids. Germline V CDR1 and CDR2: LNHDA, SQIVND (reference sequence). With V trimmed by 5 bases and J by 2 bases, 4 bases remained unmatched. For the CDR3, the DNA is TGTGCCAGTAGTCGACAGGGGGTGGCTGGAAACACCATATATTTT. It encodes CASSRQGVAGNTIYF.

The chain employs TRBV9 and TRBJ2-1; 11 positions agree with TRBD2. The CDR3 is made up of 16 amino acids. In germline, CDR1 is SGDLS, CDR2 YYNGEE. V dropped 3 bases and J dropped 6; count of bases not matched to a gene: 8. CDR3: CASSGLAGGRLNEQFF. Here the CDR3 DNA reads TGTGCCAGCAGCGGTTTAGCGGGGGGGCGGCTCAATGAGCAGTTCTTC.

The chain uses TRBV7-9 and TRBJ1-1, with a possible D match to TRBD1 (5 bases). This CDR3 has 15 residues. V was shortened by 5 bases and J by 8 bases, with 21 bases between the two germline ends. In germline, CDR1 is SEHNR, CDR2 FQNEAQ (reference sequence). Written as DNA, the CDR3 is TGTGCCAGCAGCCCCCGCCAAAACAGACAGACCGAAGCTTTCTTT. This sequence encodes CASSPRQNRQTEAFF.

Of note for this clone: Other DNA sequences in the sample encode the same CDR3. V is TRBV5-1 and J is TRBJ2-5; TRBD1 matches at 7 bases. Germline CDR1 reads SGHRS; CDR2 reads YFSETQ. With 2 bases clipped from V and 4 bases from J, the junction kept 2 bases outside the gene matches. This CDR3 spans 13 amino acids. CDR3: CASSLNRGETQYF. The CDR3 DNA reads as TGCGCCAGCAGCTTAAACAGGGGAGAGACCCAGTACTTC.